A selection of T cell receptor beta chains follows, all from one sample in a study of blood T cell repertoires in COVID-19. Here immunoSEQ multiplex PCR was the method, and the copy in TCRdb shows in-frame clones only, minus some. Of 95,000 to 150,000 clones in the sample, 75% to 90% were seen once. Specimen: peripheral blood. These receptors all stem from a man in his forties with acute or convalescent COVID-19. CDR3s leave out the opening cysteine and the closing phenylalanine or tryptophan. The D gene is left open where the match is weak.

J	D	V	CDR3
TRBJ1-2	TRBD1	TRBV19	ASSIGRDRAYGYT
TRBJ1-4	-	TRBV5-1	ASSLGTGRTNEKLF
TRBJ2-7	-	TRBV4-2	ASSQDLNSYEQY
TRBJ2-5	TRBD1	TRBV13	ASSRQGAEETQY
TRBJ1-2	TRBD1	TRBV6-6	ASSYFAPGGEGYT
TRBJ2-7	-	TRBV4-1	ASSQVLGHSSYEQY
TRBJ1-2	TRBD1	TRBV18	ASSQETGAIFSNGYT
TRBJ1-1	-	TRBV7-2	ASSLGLRSTEAF
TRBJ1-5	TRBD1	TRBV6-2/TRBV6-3	ASSYSGTGEQPQH
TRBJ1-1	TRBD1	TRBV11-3	ASSPGQGWTEAF
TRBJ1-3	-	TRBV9	ASSVDSGGNTIY
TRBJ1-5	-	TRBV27	ASSPGHGGQPQH
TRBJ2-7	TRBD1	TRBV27	ASSEDRVAYEQY
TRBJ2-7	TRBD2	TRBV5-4	ASSLQAGGPGEQY
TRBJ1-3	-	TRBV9	ASSEGTSAGNTIY
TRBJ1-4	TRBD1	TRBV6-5	ASSYTGQLGEKLF
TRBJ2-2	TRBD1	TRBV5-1	ASSLDRGDTGELF
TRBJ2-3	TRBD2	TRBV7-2	ASSLALLAADTQY
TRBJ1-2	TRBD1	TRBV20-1	SARDSGWYT
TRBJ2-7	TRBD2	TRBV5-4	ASSSYLTSGEQY
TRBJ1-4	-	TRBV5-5	ASRSGQIEKLF
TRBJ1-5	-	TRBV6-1	ASSAAGIRGNQPQH
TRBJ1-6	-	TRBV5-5	ASSEGGEGSPLH
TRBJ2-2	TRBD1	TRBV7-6	ASRMTGGAAGELF
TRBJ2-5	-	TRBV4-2	ASSQAISLGTQY
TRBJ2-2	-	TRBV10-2	ASSEVGGRTGELF
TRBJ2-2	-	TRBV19	ASSPVAGTGELF
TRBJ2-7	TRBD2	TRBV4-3	ASSPVAGGYEQY
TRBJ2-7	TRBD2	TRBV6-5	ASSPNSGRTYEQY
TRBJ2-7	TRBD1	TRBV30	ASGTGDYEQY
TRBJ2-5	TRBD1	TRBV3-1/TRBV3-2	ASRDRGRETQY
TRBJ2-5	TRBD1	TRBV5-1	ASSSGQGQETQY
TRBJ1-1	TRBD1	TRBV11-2	ASSPRGQAAF
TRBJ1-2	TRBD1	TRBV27	ASTPTNRGQANYGYT
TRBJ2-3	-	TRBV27	ASSMQINRGTDTQY
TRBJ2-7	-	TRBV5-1	ASSLPRQTTLSYEQY
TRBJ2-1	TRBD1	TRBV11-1	ASRSDRGLSYNEQF